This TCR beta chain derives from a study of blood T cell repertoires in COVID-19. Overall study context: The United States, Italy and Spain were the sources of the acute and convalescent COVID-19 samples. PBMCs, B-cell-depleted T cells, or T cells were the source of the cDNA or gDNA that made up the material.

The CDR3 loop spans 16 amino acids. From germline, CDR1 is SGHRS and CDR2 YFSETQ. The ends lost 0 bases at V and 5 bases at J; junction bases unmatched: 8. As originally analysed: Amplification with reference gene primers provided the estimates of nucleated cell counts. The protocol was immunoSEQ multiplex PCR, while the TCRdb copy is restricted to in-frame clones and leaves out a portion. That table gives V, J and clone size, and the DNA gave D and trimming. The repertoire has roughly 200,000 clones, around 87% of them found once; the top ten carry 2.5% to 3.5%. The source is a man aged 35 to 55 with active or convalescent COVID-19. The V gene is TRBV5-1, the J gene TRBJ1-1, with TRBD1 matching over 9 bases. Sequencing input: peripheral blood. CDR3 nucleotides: TGCGCCAGCAGCTTGGTGGGACAGGGAGGAGGAACTGAAGCTTTCTTT. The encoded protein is CASSLVGQGGGTEAFF. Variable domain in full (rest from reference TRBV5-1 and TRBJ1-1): KAGVTQTPRYLIKTRGQQVTLSCSPISGHRSVSWYQQTPGQGLQFLFEYFSETQRNKGNFPGRFSGRQFSNSRSEMNVSTLELGDSALYLCASSLVGQGGGTEAFFGQGTRLTVV.